The 21 T cell receptor beta chains below all came from one sample that was sequenced in a study of T-cell reconstitution after alpha-beta-depleted transplantation in children. The TCRbeta library was prepared with unique molecular identifiers. TCRdb reprocessed the PCR reads via MiXCR and lists one record per CDR3 protein. This table has fewer than 500,000 distinct CDR3 sequences, 43% appearing once. This sample comprised PBMCs, obtained before TCRalphabeta/CD19-depleted stem cell transplant. The receptors here all came from a girl aged 2 to 9 with aplastic anemia, due to receive a stem cell transplant.

This clonotype was counted a single time. This chain links TRBV15 with TRBJ2-1, with D possibly being TRBD2 (7 bases). The CDR3 length is 17 residues. Trimming stripped 5 bases from V and 4 bases from J, with 21 bases between. CDR1 and CDR2 from the germline V gene are LNHNV and YYDKDF (reference sequence). CDR3 sequence reads: CATSRPGKGGQYNEQFF. Written as DNA, the CDR3 is TGTGCCACCAGCCGTCCTGGAAAGGGGGGGCAATACAATGAGCAGTTCTTC.

Comment on this clonotype: One end of the junction does not line up with germline, which may come from a read error. This chain uses TRBV20-1 with TRBJ1-2, with 7 nucleotides matching TRBD1. The length of the CDR3 is 15 residues. Germline V lookup: CDR1 DFQATT, CDR2 SNEGSKA (reference sequence). CDR3 loop: CSARDRDRPNYGDTF. The CDR3 coding sequence is TGCAGTGCTAGGGACCGGGACAGACCTAACTATGGCGACACCTTC.

This clonotype came up once. Written as DNA, the CDR3 is TGTGCCACCAGCAGAGATCCGAGCAGGGGAAACACCATATATTTT. Protein product: CATSRDPSRGNTIYF. The chain couples TRBV15 to TRBJ1-3; unclear D gene. The CDR3 is 15 amino acids. The germline V gene has CDR1 LNHNV and CDR2 YYDKDF (reference sequence). Trimming cost V 0 bases and J 4 bases, with 10 bases left between them.

The table lists this clonotype with many counts. The chain carries TRBV7-9 and TRBJ2-3; D is uncertain. Between the trimmed V and J ends, which lost 5 bases and 4 bases, there was a span of 10 bases. Germline V lookup: CDR1 SEHNR, CDR2 FQNEAQ (reference sequence). There are 13 residues in the CDR3. Written as DNA, the CDR3 is TGTGCCAGCAGCGAAACGGGTTCAGATACGCAGTATTTT. It translates to CASSETGSDTQYF.

As to this clonotype: The junction departs from germline at one end; a sequencing error may be responsible. The CDR3 DNA follows: TGTGCCAGTAGTATAGCCTACGGTGAAGCTTTGTTT. Amino acid sequence: CASSIAYGEALF. J is TRBJ1-1 and V is TRBV19, with no clear D. The CDR3 runs to 12 residues. Germline lookup yields CDR1 LNHDA and CDR2 SQIVND (reference sequence).

This clonotype was found once. The chain recombines TRBV5-1 with TRBJ1-1; 10 positions match TRBD1. With 2 bases clipped from V and 6 bases from J, the junction kept 7 bases outside the gene matches. Germline CDR1 reads SGHRS; CDR2 reads YFSETQ. The CDR3 has 15 amino acids. This CDR3 is CASSLETGGIPEAFF. In DNA, the CDR3 is TGCGCCAGCAGCTTAGAGACAGGGGGCATCCCTGAAGCTTTCTTT. The variable domain in full, completed from reference TRBV5-1 and TRBJ1-1, reads KAGVTQTPRYLIKTRGQQVTLSCSPISGHRSVSWYQQTPGQGLQFLFEYFSETQRNKGNFPGRFSGRQFSNSRSEMNVSTLELGDSALYLCASSLETGGIPEAFFGQGTRLTVV.

This clonotype was observed a few times. The chain has TRBV29-1 and TRBJ2-1; 9 bases align to TRBD2. J lost 6 bases, V lost 7 bases, and 16 bases had no gene match. Germline assignment: CDR1 SQVTM and CDR2 ANQGSEA. CDR3 length equals 16 residues. Here the CDR3 DNA reads TGCAGCGCCACGCCTCTAGCGGGACGACTCCCCAATGAGCAGTTCTTC. Protein product: CSATPLAGRLPNEQFF.

This clonotype was detected a few times. The rearrangement uses TRBV6-5 and TRBJ2-7, with a weak D call TRBD2 (5 bases). This CDR3 is built from 14 residues. V lost 0 bases and J lost 1, with 7 bases in between. CDR1 is MNHEY and CDR2 is SVGAGI in the germline V gene. The CDR3 protein is CASSYSGGSYEQYF. CDR3 bases: TGTGCCAGCAGTTACTCCGGCGGGTCCTACGAGCAGTACTTC.

The chain uses TRBV27 and TRBJ2-1; the D is unclear. Trimming removed 1 base at V and 12 bases at J, with 13 bases between. The germline gives CDR1 MNHEY, CDR2 SMNVEV (reference sequence). The CDR3 loop spans 13 amino acids. CDR3 amino acids: CASSLLSDRWQFF. DNA of the CDR3: TGTGCCAGCAGTTTATTGTCGGATAGGTGGCAGTTCTTC.

This rearrangement joins TRBV7-2 to TRBJ1-5; no clear D gene. The germline V gene has CDR1 SGHTA and CDR2 FQGNSA. Between the trimmed V and J ends, which lost 11 bases and 4 bases, there was a span of 18 bases. The CDR3 sequence is 14 residues long. Written as DNA, the CDR3 is TGTGCCGGGGAAAGGGAGGGATGGAATCAGCCCCAGCATTTT. This gives the protein CAGEREGWNQPQHF.

This sequence joins TRBV6-1 and TRBJ2-7, with D tentatively TRBD2 (6 bases). This CDR3 spans 13 amino acids. Trimming left V 2 bases short and J 7 bases short, with 12 bases between. Germline assignment: CDR1 MNHNS and CDR2 SASEGT. CDR3 loop: CASSEWEEGEQYF. Here the CDR3 DNA reads TGTGCCAGCAGTGAATGGGAGGAGGGGGAGCAGTACTTC.

This clonotype was seen repeatedly, ten times or more. V and J are TRBV10-3 and TRBJ2-5; 14 bases line up with TRBD2. This CDR3 region has 15 residues. V lost 6 bases, J lost 1 base, and 1 base stayed unmatched. CDR1 is ENHRY, CDR2 SYGVKD, per germline. CDR3 DNA sequence: TGTGCCATCAGGGGGACTAGCGGGAGCCAAGAGACCCAGTACTTC. This gives the protein CAIRGTSGSQETQYF.

This clonotype was counted ten times or more. The V and J genes are TRBV12-3 or TRBV12-4 and TRBJ2-2, with TRBD1 matching over 8 bases. J gave up 4 bases and V 4 bases, and 5 bases lay outside the gene matches. CDR3 length: 15 residues. In nucleotides, the CDR3 is TGTGCCAGCAGTTCCAGGGGGCGCACCACCGGGGAGCTGTTTTTT. Encoded protein: CASSSRGRTTGELFF.

The V call is TRBV20-1, the J call TRBJ2-7; 9 positions match TRBD2. V shed 4 bases, J shed 4 bases, and the junction held 2 bases outside the gene matches. Germline V CDR1 and CDR2: DFQATT, SNEGSKA (reference sequence). This CDR3 has 12 residues. The CDR3 loop reads CSANGLAYEQYF. CDR3 coding DNA: TGCAGTGCTAACGGACTAGCGTACGAGCAGTACTTC.

CDR3 bases: TGTGCCACCAGTGATGGGAAGACAGGCCGCTACGCTGAGCAGTTCTTC. It translates to CATSDGKTGRYAEQFF. The chain joins TRBV24-1 to TRBJ2-1, with a possible D match to TRBD1 (6 bases). Germline values: CDR1 KGHDR, CDR2 SFDVKD. This CDR3 has 16 residues. Between the trimmed V and J ends, which lost 3 bases and 9 bases, there was a span of 20 bases.

This clonotype was recorded many times. The J gene is TRBJ2-1, the V gene TRBV6-1, with TRBD1 matching 7 bases. The CDR3 runs to 15 residues. After removal of 5 bases from V and 2 bases from J, the junction contained 6 bases not matched to a gene. Germline V lookup: CDR1 MNHNS, CDR2 SASEGT. CDR3 sequence reads: CASSQQGPTYNEQFF. CDR3 in DNA: TGTGCCAGCAGTCAACAGGGGCCAACCTACAATGAGCAGTTCTTC.

The chain uses TRBV7-9 and TRBJ2-7; D uncertain. CDR3 length: 13 residues. In germline, CDR1 is SEHNR, CDR2 FQNEAQ (reference sequence). The ends were cut back, 2 bases at V and 5 bases at J, with 10 bases in the middle. The CDR3 is CASSLPLTNEQYF. Here the CDR3 DNA reads TGTGCCAGCAGCTTACCCTTGACAAACGAGCAGTACTTC. The whole variable domain, remainder taken from reference TRBV7-9 and TRBJ2-7, is DTGVSQNPRHKITKRGQNVTFRCDPISEHNRLYWYRQTLGQGPEFLTYFQNEAQLEKSRLLSDRFSAERPKGSFSTLEIQRTEQGDSAMYLCASSLPLTNEQYFGPGTRLTVT.

This clonotype was observed a single time. V usage is TRBV7-2 and J usage is TRBJ2-7; D ambiguous. The CDR3 runs to 12 residues. Germline loops: CDR1 SGHTA, CDR2 FQGNSA. V lost 3 bases and J 6 bases, leaving 9 bases between the germline ends. The CDR3 DNA reads as TGTGCCAGCAGCTTCGAACAGTCCGAGCAGTACTTC. Its protein product is CASSFEQSEQYF.

The chain recombines TRBV10-3 with TRBJ2-3; 9 bases are a match to TRBD2. V trimming: 8 bases; J trimming: 5 bases; junction bases outside the gene matches: 8. CDR3 size: 14 residues. The V gene's germline CDR1 is ENHRY and CDR2 SYGVKD. The CDR3 DNA reads as TGTGCCATCGGGGTAGCGGGGGTGGGAGATACGCAGTATTTT. This codes for CAIGVAGVGDTQYF.

This clonotype was counted many times. The chain employs TRBV21-1 and TRBJ1-5; TRBD1 is the table's D call, not checked against the DNA. TRBV21-1 is a known pseudogene. This CDR3 has 17 amino acids. The CDR3 region has the DNA TGTGCCAGCAGCAAAGGGGACAACCCGTATAGCAATCAGCCCCAGCATTTT. The encoded protein is CASSKGDNPYSNQPQHF.

This clonotype was picked up a small number of times. The chain recombines TRBV27 with TRBJ1-3; no clear D gene. Germline CDR1 and CDR2: MNHEY and SMNVEV (reference sequence). This CDR3 has 14 amino acids. V was trimmed by 5 bases and J by 0 bases, leaving 8 bases between them. The DNA for the CDR3 is TGTGCCAGCAGTCTCGGGCCCTCTGGAAACACCATATATTTT. Its protein is CASSLGPSGNTIYF.